The 22 T cell receptor beta chains given below trace back to one sample, sequenced in a study of blood T cell repertoires in COVID-19. Measured with immunoSEQ multiplex PCR; TCRdb has only the in-frame clones, and not every one. The sample records some 200,000 clones, about four fifths being singletons. Sequencing input: peripheral blood. Every receptor here comes from an older woman with acute or convalescent COVID-19.

The chain is built from TRBV28 and TRBJ2-1, with unresolved D. The CDR3 length is 14 residues. V was cut by 6 bases and J by 3 bases, with 12 bases left in between. The V gene's germline CDR1 is MDHEN and CDR2 SYDVKM. CDR3 DNA: TGTGCCAGCAGGCGAACGGGTGTCTACAATGAGCAGTTCTTC. This encodes CASRRTGVYNEQFF.

Of note for this clone: The junction does not match germline at one end; this may be a read error. The rearrangement links TRBV3-1 (or the pseudogene TRBV3-2) to TRBJ2-3; D call uncertain. The CDR3 has 12 amino acids. Germline loops: CDR1 LGHDT, CDR2 YNNKEL (reference sequence). The chain's CDR3 is CASSQGTSRPAF. The CDR3 DNA reads TGTGCCAGCAGCCAAGGCACTTCTAGGCCTGCTTTT.

V gene TRBV19 combines with J gene TRBJ2-1, with D possibly TRBD1 on 5 matching bases. CDR3 length: 11 amino acids. The V and J ends lost 7 bases and 9 bases respectively, with 10 bases between them. Looked up from germline, CDR1 is LNHDA and CDR2 is SQIVND (reference sequence). The CDR3 DNA reads as TGTGCCAGTACAGGGTTCGGTGAGCAGTTCTTC. Its protein is CASTGFGEQFF.

The chain combines TRBV5-1 with TRBJ1-2; D is uncertain. V lost 7 bases and J lost 6, with 10 bases in between. The CDR3 runs 11 residues. Germline CDR1 SGHRS, CDR2 YFSETQ. CDR3 residues: CASGGVNGYTF. The CDR3 coding sequence is TGCGCCAGCGGCGGGGTGAATGGCTACACCTTC.

Only one count was recorded for this clone. The chain combines TRBV4-3 with TRBJ1-4; 7 bases are a match to TRBD1. The CDR3 runs to 18 residues. J was trimmed by 8 bases and V by 0 bases; bases with no gene match: 15. Germline values: CDR1 LGHNA, CDR2 YSLEER. The CDR3 nucleotides read TGCGCCAGCAGCCAAGAGTACTTAGGGCAGGGGGATGGCGAAAAACTGTTTTTT. Translation gives CASSQEYLGQGDGEKLFF.

The chain uses TRBV5-1 and TRBJ2-7; TRBD1 matches at 11 bases. V dropped 4 bases and J dropped 7; count of bases not matched to a gene: 10. The germline V gene encodes CDR1 SGHRS and CDR2 YFSETQ. CDR3 length: 15 residues. The chain's CDR3 is CASSPEGTGGQEQYF. The CDR3 region has the DNA TGCGCCAGCAGCCCTGAGGGGACAGGGGGTCAGGAGCAGTACTTC.

The chain uses TRBV2 and TRBJ1-1; the D gene is possibly TRBD1 (6 bases). Germline assignment: CDR1 SNHLY and CDR2 FYNNEI. Trimming left V 11 bases short and J 3 bases short, with 19 bases between. The CDR3 contains 14 residues. CDR3 DNA sequence: TGTGCCCGTTCTACAGGCAGGGGCCACACTGAAGCTTTCTTT. Its protein is CARSTGRGHTEAFF.

The V gene is TRBV7-2, the J gene TRBJ1-3, with D possibly being TRBD1 (6 bases). The CDR3 loop spans 16 amino acids. In germline, CDR1 is SGHTA, CDR2 FQGNSA. Trimming took off 4 bases at V and 0 bases at J, with 13 bases between the two ends. CDR3 in DNA: TGTGCCAGCAGCTCGCGGACAGTCCCCTCTGGAAACACCATATATTTT. It codes for CASSSRTVPSGNTIYF.

The chain links TRBV6-5 to TRBJ1-1, with D hard to call. V lost 5 bases and J 1 base, leaving 8 bases between the germline ends. The germline gives CDR1 MNHEY, CDR2 SVGAGI. This CDR3 contains 13 residues. The CDR3 reads CASSNRQNTEAFF. The CDR3 DNA reads as TGTGCCAGCAGTAATCGACAGAACACTGAAGCTTTCTTT.

The chain couples TRBV5-6 to TRBJ1-1, with D tentatively TRBD1 (5 bases). CDR3 length equals 15 residues. Germline-derived CDR1 and CDR2 are SGHDT and YYEEEE. V lost 2 bases and J lost 4, with 15 bases in between. The CDR3 spells CASSLGIRASTEAFF. The CDR3 nucleotides are TGTGCCAGCAGCTTAGGAATCAGGGCATCCACTGAAGCTTTCTTT. Full variable domain (outside the CDR3, taken from reference TRBV5-6 and TRBJ1-1): DAGVTQSPTHLIKTRGQQVTLRCSPKSGHDTVSWYQQALGQGPQFIFQYYEEEERQRGNFPDRFSGHQFPNYSSELNVNALLLGDSALYLCASSLGIRASTEAFFGQGTRLTVV.

The genes are TRBV11-2 and TRBJ1-4; perhaps TRBD1 as D (5 bases). Trimming shortened V by 1 base and J by 11 bases, and 5 bases separated the two germline ends. The CDR3 is made up of 11 amino acids. Germline CDR1 and CDR2: SGHAT and FQNNGV. CDR3 in amino acids: CASSLAGKLFF. Written as DNA, the CDR3 is TGTGCCAGCAGCTTAGCAGGGAAACTGTTTTTT.

The chain carries TRBV30 and TRBJ2-7, with TRBD1 identical over 7 bases. V shed 3 bases and J 4 bases; nucleotides not matched to a gene: 9. This CDR3 comprises 14 residues. Germline V gene sequence: CDR1 GTSNPN, CDR2 SVGIG (reference sequence). CDR3 in amino acids: CAWRNRGLKYEQYF. The CDR3 nucleotides are TGTGCCTGGAGGAACAGGGGATTGAAGTACGAGCAGTACTTC.

V usage is TRBV4-1 and J usage is TRBJ2-2, with a tentative D call TRBD2 (5 bases). V shed 1 base and J shed 6 bases, with 9 bases lying between them. The CDR3 is made up of 14 amino acids. Germline-derived CDR1 and CDR2 are MGHRA and YSYEKL. The CDR3 DNA sequence: TGCGCCAGCAGCCAAGCTGGGAGCCCCGGGGAGCTGTTTTTT. Translating gives CASSQAGSPGELFF.

CDR3 sequence: CASSPGDPGFTLHF. The DNA of the CDR3 is TGTGCCAGCAGCCCGGGGGACCCCGGGTTCACCCTCCACTTT. The chain links TRBV7-9 to TRBJ1-6, with D perhaps matching TRBD1 (5 bases). The V and J ends lost 5 bases and 14 bases respectively, with 19 bases between them. The length of the CDR3 is 14 residues. Germline loops: CDR1 SEHNR, CDR2 FQNEAQ (reference sequence).

This rearrangement joins TRBV6-5 to TRBJ2-2, with TRBD1 matching over 8 bases. This CDR3 has 15 amino acids. V was clipped by 6 bases and J by 1 base; unmatched bases: 4. Germline loops: CDR1 MNHEY, CDR2 SVGAGI. CDR3 sequence reads: CASSLGQGNTGELFF. The DNA for the CDR3 is TGTGCCAGCAGCTTAGGACAGGGGAACACCGGGGAGCTGTTTTTT.

The chain has TRBV4-1 and TRBJ1-2, with a weak D call TRBD1 (5 bases). Germline V gene lookup returns CDR1 MGHRA and CDR2 YSYEKL. V was clipped by 0 bases and J by 4 bases, with 12 bases between them. The CDR3 extends over 15 amino acids. The CDR3 DNA is TGCGCCAGCAGCCAAGAACTACAGGTCATCTATGGCTACACCTTC. It yields the protein CASSQELQVIYGYTF.

The gene calls are TRBV7-9 and TRBJ2-7; 7 bases match TRBD2. Germline CDR1 and CDR2: SEHNR and FQNEAQ (reference sequence). The CDR3 contains 14 residues. Trimming at V came to 3 bases and at J to 1 base, leaving 3 bases not matched to a gene. The CDR3 is CASSLGGLSYEQYF. Here the CDR3 DNA reads TGTGCCAGCAGCTTGGGAGGGCTGTCCTACGAGCAGTACTTC.

The V gene is TRBV5-1, the J gene TRBJ1-5; 8 bases match TRBD1. V lost 4 bases, J lost 4 bases, and 7 bases stayed unmatched. The germline CDR1 and CDR2 sequences are SGHRS and YFSETQ. CDR3 size: 15 residues. CDR3 in DNA: TGCGCCAGCAGCCTAGGACAGGGCGTTAATCAGCCCCAGCATTTT. Protein: CASSLGQGVNQPQHF.

This clone was detected only a few times. This chain connects TRBV28 to TRBJ2-1, with 7 bases identical to TRBD1. The V gene end was trimmed by 7 bases and the J gene end by 1 base; junction bases not matched to a gene: 4. The CDR3 is 14 amino acids. CDR1 is MDHEN and CDR2 is SYDVKM in the germline V gene. CDR3 nucleotides: TGTGCCAGCACCTGGGGACAGTCCTACAATGAGCAGTTCTTC. As protein: CASTWGQSYNEQFF. The variable domain in full, completed from reference TRBV28 and TRBJ2-1, reads DVKVTQSSRYLVKRTGEKVFLECVQDMDHENMFWYRQDPGLGLRLIYFSYDVKMKEKGDIPEGYSVSREKKERFSLILESASTNQTSMYLCASTWGQSYNEQFFGPGTRLTVL.

This clone was picked up a small number of times. V usage is TRBV7-9 and J usage is TRBJ1-1; D may be TRBD1 (6 bases). The CDR3 contains 13 residues. Looked up from germline, CDR1 is SEHNR and CDR2 is FQNEAQ (reference sequence). The V and J ends lost 2 bases and 7 bases respectively, with 11 bases between them. The chain's CDR3 is CASSLRTEREAFF. DNA of the CDR3: TGTGCCAGCAGCTTAAGGACAGAGCGTGAAGCTTTCTTT.

The rearrangement joins TRBV19 to TRBJ1-6, with D possibly being TRBD1 (6 bases). The CDR3 runs 14 residues. Trimming cost V 7 bases and J 7 bases, with 14 bases left between them. Germline CDR1 LNHDA, CDR2 SQIVND (reference sequence). This chain's CDR3 is CASNKGQTNSPLHF. CDR3 nucleotide sequence: TGTGCCAGTAACAAGGGACAAACCAATTCACCCCTCCACTTT.

Turning to this clone: At one of its ends the junction is not consistent with the germline gene, which may arise from a read error. The chain employs TRBV5-1 and TRBJ1-1; D is perhaps TRBD1 (6 bases). The germline V gene has CDR1 SGHRS and CDR2 YFSETQ. The CDR3 is made up of 20 amino acids. CDR3 nucleotides: TGCGCCAGCAGCTTGGGAAGATTAGGACAGTACCCGGAGCGGAACGCTGAAGCTTTCTTT. This sequence encodes CASSLGRLGQYPERNAEAFF.